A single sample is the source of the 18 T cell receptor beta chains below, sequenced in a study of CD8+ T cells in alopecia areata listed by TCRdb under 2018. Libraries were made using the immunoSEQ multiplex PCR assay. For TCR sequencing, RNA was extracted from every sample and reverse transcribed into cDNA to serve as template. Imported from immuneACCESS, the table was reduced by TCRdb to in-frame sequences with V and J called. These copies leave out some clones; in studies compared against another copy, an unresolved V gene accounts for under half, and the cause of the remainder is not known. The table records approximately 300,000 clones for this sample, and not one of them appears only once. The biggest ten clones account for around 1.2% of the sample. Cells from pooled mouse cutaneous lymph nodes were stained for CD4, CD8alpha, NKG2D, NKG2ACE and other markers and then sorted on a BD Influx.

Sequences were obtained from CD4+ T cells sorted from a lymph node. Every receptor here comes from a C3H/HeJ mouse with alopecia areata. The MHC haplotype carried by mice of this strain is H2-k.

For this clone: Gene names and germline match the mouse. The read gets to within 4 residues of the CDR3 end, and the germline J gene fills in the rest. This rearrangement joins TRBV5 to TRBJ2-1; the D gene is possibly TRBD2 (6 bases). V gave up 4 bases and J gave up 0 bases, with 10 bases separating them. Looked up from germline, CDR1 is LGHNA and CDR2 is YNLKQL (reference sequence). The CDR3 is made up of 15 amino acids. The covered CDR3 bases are TGTGCCAGCAGCCTGACTGGCAGTAACTATGCT. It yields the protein CASSLTGSNYA. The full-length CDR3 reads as CASSLTGSNYAEQFF.

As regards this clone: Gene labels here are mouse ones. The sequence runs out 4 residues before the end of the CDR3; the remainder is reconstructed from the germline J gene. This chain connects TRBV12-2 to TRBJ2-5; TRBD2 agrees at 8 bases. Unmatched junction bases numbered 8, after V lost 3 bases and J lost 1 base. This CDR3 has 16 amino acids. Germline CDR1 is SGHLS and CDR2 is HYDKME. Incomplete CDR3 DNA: TGTGCCAGCTCTGGGGGGGCGCGTGAGGACCAAGAC. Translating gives CASSGGAREDQD. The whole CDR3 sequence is CASSGGAREDQDTQYF.

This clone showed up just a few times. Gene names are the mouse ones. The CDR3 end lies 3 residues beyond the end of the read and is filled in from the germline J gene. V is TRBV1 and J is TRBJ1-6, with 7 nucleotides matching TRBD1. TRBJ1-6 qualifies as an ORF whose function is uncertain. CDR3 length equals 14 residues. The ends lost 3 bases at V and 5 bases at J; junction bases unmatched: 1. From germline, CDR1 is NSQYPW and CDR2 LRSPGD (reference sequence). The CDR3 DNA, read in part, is TGCACCTGCAGTGCGGGACAGCATAATTCGCCC. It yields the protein CTCSAGQHNSP. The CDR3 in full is CTCSAGQHNSPLYF.

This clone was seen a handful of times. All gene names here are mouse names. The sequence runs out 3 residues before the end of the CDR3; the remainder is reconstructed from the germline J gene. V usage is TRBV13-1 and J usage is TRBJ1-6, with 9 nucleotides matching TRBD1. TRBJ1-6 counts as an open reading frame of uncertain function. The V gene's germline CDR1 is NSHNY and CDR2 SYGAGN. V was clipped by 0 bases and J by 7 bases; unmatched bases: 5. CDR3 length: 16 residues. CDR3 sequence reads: CASSDEQGARNSPLYF. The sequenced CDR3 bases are TGTGCCAGCAGTGATGAACAGGGGGCGAGGAATTCGCCC.

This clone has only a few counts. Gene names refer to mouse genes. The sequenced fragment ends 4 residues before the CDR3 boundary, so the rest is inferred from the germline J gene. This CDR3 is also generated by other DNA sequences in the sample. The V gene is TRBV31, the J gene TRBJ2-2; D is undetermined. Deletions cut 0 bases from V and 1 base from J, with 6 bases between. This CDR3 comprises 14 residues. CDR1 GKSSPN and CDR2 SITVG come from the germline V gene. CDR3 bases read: TGTGCCTGGAGTCTAGCTGGAAACACCGGG. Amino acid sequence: CAWSLAGNTG. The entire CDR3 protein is CAWSLAGNTGQLYF.

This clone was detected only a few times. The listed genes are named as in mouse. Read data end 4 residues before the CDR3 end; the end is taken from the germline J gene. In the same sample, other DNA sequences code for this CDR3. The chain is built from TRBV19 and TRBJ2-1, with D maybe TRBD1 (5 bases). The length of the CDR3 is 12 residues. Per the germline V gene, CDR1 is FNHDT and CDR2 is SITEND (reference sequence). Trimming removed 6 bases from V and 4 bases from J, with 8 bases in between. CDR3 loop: CASKDIYAEQFF. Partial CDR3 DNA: TGTGCCAGCAAGGACATATATGCT.

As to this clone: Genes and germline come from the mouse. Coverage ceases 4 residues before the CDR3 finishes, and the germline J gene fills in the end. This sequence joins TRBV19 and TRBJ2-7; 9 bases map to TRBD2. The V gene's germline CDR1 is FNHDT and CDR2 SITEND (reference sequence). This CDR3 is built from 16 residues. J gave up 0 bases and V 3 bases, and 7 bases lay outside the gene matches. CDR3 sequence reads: CASSKPTGGVSYEQYF. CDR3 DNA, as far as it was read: TGTGCCAGCAGTAAACCGACTGGGGGAGTCTCCTAT.

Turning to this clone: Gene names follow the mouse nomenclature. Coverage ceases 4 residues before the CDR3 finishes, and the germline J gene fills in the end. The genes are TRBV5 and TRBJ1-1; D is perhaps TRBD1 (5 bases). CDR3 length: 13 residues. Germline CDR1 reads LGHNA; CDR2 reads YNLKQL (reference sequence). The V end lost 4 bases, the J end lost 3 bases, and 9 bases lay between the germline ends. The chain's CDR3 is CASSPDIYTEVFF. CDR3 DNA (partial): TGTGCCAGCAGCCCGGACATCTACACA.

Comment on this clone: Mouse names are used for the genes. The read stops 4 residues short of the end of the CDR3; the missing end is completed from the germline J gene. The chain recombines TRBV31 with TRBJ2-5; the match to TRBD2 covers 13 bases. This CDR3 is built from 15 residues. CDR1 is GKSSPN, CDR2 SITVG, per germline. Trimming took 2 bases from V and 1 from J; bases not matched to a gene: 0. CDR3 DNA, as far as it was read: TGTGCCTGGAGTGGGACTGGGGGGGACCAAGAC. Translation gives CAWSGTGGDQD. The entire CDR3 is CAWSGTGGDQDTQYF.

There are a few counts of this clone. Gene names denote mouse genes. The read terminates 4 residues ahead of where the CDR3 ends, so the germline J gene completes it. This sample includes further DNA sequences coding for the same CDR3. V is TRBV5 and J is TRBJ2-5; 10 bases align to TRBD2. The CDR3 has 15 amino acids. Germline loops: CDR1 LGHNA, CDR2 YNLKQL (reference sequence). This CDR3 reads CASSQDWGGEDTQYF. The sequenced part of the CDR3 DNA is TGTGCCAGCAGCCAAGACTGGGGGGGCGAAGAC.

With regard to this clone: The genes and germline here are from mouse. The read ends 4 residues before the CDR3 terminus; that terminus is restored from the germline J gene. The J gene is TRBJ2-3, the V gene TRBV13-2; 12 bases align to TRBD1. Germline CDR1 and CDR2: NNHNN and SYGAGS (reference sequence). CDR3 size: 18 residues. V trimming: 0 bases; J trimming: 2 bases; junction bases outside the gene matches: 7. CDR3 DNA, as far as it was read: TGTGCCAGCGGTGATGTGGGGGACAGGGGGCGAGCTGCAGAA. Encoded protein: CASGDVGDRGRAAE. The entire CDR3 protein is CASGDVGDRGRAAETLYF.

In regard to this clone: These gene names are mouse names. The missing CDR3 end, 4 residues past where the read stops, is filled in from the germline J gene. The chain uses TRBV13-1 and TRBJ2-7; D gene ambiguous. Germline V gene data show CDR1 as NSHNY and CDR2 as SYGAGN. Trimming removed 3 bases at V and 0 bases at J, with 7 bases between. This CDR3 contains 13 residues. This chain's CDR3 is CASSVDTSYEQYF. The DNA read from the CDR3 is TGTGCCAGCAGTGTCGACACCTCCTAT.

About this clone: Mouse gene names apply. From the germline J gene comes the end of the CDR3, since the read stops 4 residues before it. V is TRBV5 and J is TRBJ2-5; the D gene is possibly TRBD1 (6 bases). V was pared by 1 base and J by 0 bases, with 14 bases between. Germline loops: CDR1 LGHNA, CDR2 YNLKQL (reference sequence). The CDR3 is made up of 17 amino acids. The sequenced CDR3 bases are TGTGCCAGCAGCCAAGCCGGGACAAGCCTTAACCAAGAC. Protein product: CASSQAGTSLNQD. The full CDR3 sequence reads CASSQAGTSLNQDTQYF.

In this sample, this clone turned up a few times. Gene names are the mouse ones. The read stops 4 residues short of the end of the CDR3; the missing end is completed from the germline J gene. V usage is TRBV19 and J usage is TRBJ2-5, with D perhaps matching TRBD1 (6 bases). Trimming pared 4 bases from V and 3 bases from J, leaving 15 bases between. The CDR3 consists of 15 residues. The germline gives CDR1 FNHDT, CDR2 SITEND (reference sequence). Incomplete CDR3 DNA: TGTGCCAGCAGTCCCCCCACAGGGTGGCAAGAC. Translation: CASSPPTGWQD. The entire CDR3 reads CASSPPTGWQDTQYF.

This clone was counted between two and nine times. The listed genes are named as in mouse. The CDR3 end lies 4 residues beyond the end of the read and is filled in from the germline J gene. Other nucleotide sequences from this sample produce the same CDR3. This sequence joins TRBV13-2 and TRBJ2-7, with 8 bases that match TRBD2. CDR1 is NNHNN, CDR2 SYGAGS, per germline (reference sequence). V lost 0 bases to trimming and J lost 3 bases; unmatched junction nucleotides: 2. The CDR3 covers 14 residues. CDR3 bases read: TGTGCCAGCGGTGATGCTGGGGGGCGCTAT. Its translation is CASGDAGGRY. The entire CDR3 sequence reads CASGDAGGRYEQYF.

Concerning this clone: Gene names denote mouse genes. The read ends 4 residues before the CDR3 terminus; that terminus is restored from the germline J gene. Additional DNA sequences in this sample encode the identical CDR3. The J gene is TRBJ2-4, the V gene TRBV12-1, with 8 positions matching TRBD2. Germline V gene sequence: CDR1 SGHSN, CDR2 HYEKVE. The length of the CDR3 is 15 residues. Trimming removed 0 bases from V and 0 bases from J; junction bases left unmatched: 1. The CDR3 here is CASSLSGGSQNTLYF. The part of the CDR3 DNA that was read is TGTGCCAGCTCTCTCTCTGGGGGGAGTCAAAAC.

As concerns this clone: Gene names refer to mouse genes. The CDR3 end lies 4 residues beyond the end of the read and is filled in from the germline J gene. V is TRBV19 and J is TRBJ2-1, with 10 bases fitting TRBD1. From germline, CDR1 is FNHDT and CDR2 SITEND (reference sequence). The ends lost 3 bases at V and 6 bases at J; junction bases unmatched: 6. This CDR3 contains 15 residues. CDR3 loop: CASSTPGQGIAEQFF. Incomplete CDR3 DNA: TGTGCCAGCAGTACACCGGGACAGGGGATTGCT.

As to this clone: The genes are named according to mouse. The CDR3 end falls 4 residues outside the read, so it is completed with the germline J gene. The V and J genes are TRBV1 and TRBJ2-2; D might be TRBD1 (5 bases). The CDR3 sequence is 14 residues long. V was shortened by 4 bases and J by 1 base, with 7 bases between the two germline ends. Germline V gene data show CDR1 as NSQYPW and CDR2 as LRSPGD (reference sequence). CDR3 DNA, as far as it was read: TGCACCTGCAGTGGGACAATAAACACCGGG. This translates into CTCSGTINTG. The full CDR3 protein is CTCSGTINTGQLYF. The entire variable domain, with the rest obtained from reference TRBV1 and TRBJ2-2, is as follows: VTLLEQNPRWRLVPRGQAVNLRCILKNSQYPWMSWYQQDLQKQLQWLFTLRSPGDKEVKSLPGADYLATRVTDTELRLQVANMSQGRTLYCTCSGTINTGQLYFGEGSKLTVL.